Below, 13 T cell receptor beta chains from the same sample are listed, as sequenced in a study of spatial heterogeneity in lung cancer. Overall study results and limits: Higher tumor mutation counts went along with higher counts of expanded intratumoral alpha and beta TCRs.

These receptors have no known antigen. The sample's time point: sample taken at primary tumor resection. In TCRdb, the 5' RACE reads were re-called with MiXCR into one record per CDR3 protein. The profile shows thousands of distinct CDR3 sequences, under 7.5% of them singletons. Specimen: lung tumor tissue, collected at surgery. The receptors originated from a male donor with early-stage non-small cell lung cancer.

As concerns this clonotype: This beta chain slipped into a library made for alpha chains as a stray read, so its size is not meaningful. The chain recombines TRBV3-1 with TRBJ1-1, with D possibly being TRBD1 (6 bases). Trimming took off 6 bases at V and 1 base at J, with 9 bases between the two ends. Germline V gene data show CDR1 as LGHDT and CDR2 as YNNKEL (reference sequence). The CDR3 has 13 residues. This chain's CDR3 is CASSRTANTEAFF. The DNA of the CDR3 is TGTGCCAGCAGTCGGACAGCGAACACTGAAGCTTTCTTT.

By share of the sample, this clonotype is medium-sized. For a library built for alpha chains, this beta chain is a stray read; little rests on its size. The gene calls are TRBV27 and TRBJ2-4, with TRBD1 identical over 7 bases. There are 13 residues in the CDR3. The germline V gene has CDR1 MNHEY and CDR2 SMNVEV (reference sequence). V shed 8 bases and J 6 bases; nucleotides not matched to a gene: 7. The CDR3 is CASRGTGVNIQYF. DNA of the CDR3: TGTGCCAGCCGCGGCACAGGGGTAAACATTCAGTACTTC.

This clonotype is judged medium-sized (0.01 to 0.1%). This beta chain is off target for a library built for alpha chains, so its abundance means little. In DNA form, the CDR3 reads TGTGCCAGCAGCCTTAAGGGACAGAACACCGGGGAGCTGTTTTTT. It specifies CASSLKGQNTGELFF. This chain links TRBV4-2 with TRBJ2-2, with D tentatively TRBD1 (6 bases). Looked up from germline, CDR1 is LGHNA and CDR2 is YNFKEQ. V gave up 4 bases and J gave up 1 base, with 10 bases separating them. CDR3 length equals 15 residues.

This clonotype has only a few counts. This beta chain appears as a stray read in a library generated for alpha chains; its size is not informative. This chain connects TRBV29-1 to TRBJ2-3, with 8 bases fitting TRBD1. The V segment lost 7 bases and the J segment 5 bases; nucleotides outside the gene matches: 11. There are 14 residues in the CDR3. The germline V gene has CDR1 SQVTM and CDR2 ANQGSEA. DNA for the CDR3: TGCAGCGCCGACGGACAGGGCTGGAAAGATACGCAGTATTTT. It encodes CSADGQGWKDTQYF.

By sample fraction, this clonotype is medium-sized. This beta chain was picked up by a library intended for alpha chains and is off target, so its count carries little meaning. The chain links TRBV18 to TRBJ2-1; D is unclear. Germline CDR1 and CDR2: KGHSH and LQKENI. V lost 0 bases, J lost 2 bases, and 8 bases lay in between. The CDR3 loop spans 15 amino acids. CDR3 sequence reads: CASSPPGSAYNEQFF. DNA for the CDR3: TGTGCCAGCTCACCACCGGGGTCAGCCTACAATGAGCAGTTCTTC.

There are a few counts of this clonotype. Since it is a stray read in a library aimed at alpha chains, this beta chain has a size that is not meaningful. V gene TRBV27 combines with J gene TRBJ1-2; 11 bases agree with TRBD1. The CDR3 totals 17 residues. V lost 5 bases and J lost 0; bases outside the gene matches: 8. The V gene's germline CDR1 is MNHEY and CDR2 SMNVEV (reference sequence). This CDR3 reads CASSPRTGGKANYGYTF. CDR3 DNA sequence: TGTGCCAGCAGTCCCAGGACAGGGGGCAAAGCTAACTATGGCTACACCTTC.

In its sample, this clonotype is medium-sized (0.01 to 0.1%). Little can be read into the size of this beta chain, an off-target read in a library designed for alpha chains. The J gene is TRBJ2-1, the V gene TRBV20-1, with TRBD2 identical over 7 bases. The CDR3 runs 19 residues. Germline V gene sequence: CDR1 DFQATT, CDR2 SNEGSKA (reference sequence). V lost 2 bases to trimming and J lost 0 bases; unmatched junction nucleotides: 16. Here the CDR3 DNA reads TGCAGTGCTAGACTGATGGGCGGAAGCCGCGGGGGCTCCTACAATGAGCAGTTCTTC. Its translation: CSARLMGGSRGGSYNEQFF.

By share, this clonotype ranks as large. As an off-target read in a library built for alpha chains, this beta chain has a frequency of little significance. The chain carries TRBV7-9 and TRBJ2-2, with D possibly being TRBD2 (6 bases). V gave up 2 bases and J gave up 4 bases, with 23 bases separating them. Germline loops: CDR1 SEHNR, CDR2 FQNEAQ (reference sequence). The CDR3 length is 19 residues. CDR3 residues: CASSLLNRAGGVSTGELFF. The CDR3 DNA reads TGTGCCAGCAGCTTATTGAATCGTGCCGGCGGGGTCTCCACCGGGGAGCTGTTTTTT.

In its sample, this clonotype ranks as medium-sized. The size of this beta chain means little, since it is a stray read in a library made for alpha chains. The rearrangement joins TRBV3-1 to TRBJ2-5; maybe TRBD1 (6 bases). The CDR3 is made up of 16 amino acids. The ends were cut back, 1 base at V and 5 bases at J, with 17 bases in the middle. From germline, CDR1 is LGHDT and CDR2 YNNKEL (reference sequence). The CDR3 sequence is CASSQGLQGNRETQYF. Here the CDR3 DNA reads TGTGCCAGCAGCCAAGGACTCCAGGGGAATCGGGAGACCCAGTACTTC.

Judged by abundance, this clonotype is medium-sized (0.01 to 0.1%). Within a library made for alpha chains, this beta chain is off target, and its count is uninformative. J is TRBJ2-7 and V is TRBV11-1; D remains unclear. With 0 bases removed from V and 0 bases from J, the gap between germline ends came to 6 bases. From germline, CDR1 is SGHAT and CDR2 FQDESV (reference sequence). This CDR3 is built from 14 residues. CDR3 DNA sequence: TGTGCCAGCAGCTTAGCGGTGGACTCCTACGAGCAGTACTTC. It yields the protein CASSLAVDSYEQYF.

This clonotype was observed a handful of times. The library was designed around alpha chains, so this beta chain is a stray read whose abundance carries little weight. The V call is TRBV4-3, the J call TRBJ1-2; a possible D gene is TRBD1 (5 bases). The CDR3 spans 14 residues. V lost 4 bases, J lost 2 bases, and 11 bases lay in between. Germline loops: CDR1 LGHNA, CDR2 YSLEER. The CDR3 region is CASSLLTANYGYTF. The DNA of the CDR3 is TGCGCCAGCAGCCTCTTGACAGCCAACTATGGCTACACCTTC.

In this sample, this clonotype is medium-sized. Because the library targeted alpha chains, this beta chain is an off-target read whose size means little. The genes are TRBV7-2 and TRBJ2-5; unclear D gene. This CDR3 contains 11 residues. Germline lookup yields CDR1 SGHTA and CDR2 FQGNSA. V gave up 4 bases and J gave up 5 bases, with 5 bases separating them. CDR3 loop: CASSYYETQYF. For the CDR3, the DNA is TGTGCCAGCAGCTACTACGAGACCCAGTACTTC. Full variable domain (rest looked up from reference TRBV7-2 and TRBJ2-5): GAGVSQSPSNKVTEKGKDVELRCDPISGHTALYWYRQSLGQGLEFLIYFQGNSAPDKSGLPSDRFSAERTGGSVSTLTIQRTQQEDSAVYLCASSYYETQYFGPGTRLLVL.

Relative to its sample, this clonotype is medium-sized. The library was prepared for alpha chains; this beta chain is a stray read, so its frequency means little. The rearrangement uses TRBV29-1 and TRBJ1-1; possible D gene TRBD1, 6 bases. This CDR3 has 14 residues. Looked up from germline, CDR1 is SQVTM and CDR2 is ANQGSEA. V was clipped by 4 bases and J by 1 base, with 13 bases between them. The DNA of the CDR3 is TGCAGCGTTGCCGAGGGACAATCGAACACTGAAGCTTTCTTT. Translating gives CSVAEGQSNTEAFF.